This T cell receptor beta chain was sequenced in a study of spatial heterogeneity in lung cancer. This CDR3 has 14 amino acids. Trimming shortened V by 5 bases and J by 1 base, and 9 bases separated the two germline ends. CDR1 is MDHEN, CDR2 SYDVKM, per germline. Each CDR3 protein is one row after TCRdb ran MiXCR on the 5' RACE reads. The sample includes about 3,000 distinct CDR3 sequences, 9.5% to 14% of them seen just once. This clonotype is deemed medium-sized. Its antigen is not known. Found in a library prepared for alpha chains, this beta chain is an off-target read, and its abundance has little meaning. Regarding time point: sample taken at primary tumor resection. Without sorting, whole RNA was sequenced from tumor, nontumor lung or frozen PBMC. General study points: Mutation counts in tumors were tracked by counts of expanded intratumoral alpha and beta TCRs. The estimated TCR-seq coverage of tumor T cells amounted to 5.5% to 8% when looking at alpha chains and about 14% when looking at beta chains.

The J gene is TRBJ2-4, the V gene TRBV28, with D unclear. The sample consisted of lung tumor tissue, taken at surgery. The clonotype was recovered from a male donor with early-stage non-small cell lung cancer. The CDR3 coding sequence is TGTGCCAGCAGTATCCCGAGGGCCAAAAACATTCAGTACTTC. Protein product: CASSIPRAKNIQYF.